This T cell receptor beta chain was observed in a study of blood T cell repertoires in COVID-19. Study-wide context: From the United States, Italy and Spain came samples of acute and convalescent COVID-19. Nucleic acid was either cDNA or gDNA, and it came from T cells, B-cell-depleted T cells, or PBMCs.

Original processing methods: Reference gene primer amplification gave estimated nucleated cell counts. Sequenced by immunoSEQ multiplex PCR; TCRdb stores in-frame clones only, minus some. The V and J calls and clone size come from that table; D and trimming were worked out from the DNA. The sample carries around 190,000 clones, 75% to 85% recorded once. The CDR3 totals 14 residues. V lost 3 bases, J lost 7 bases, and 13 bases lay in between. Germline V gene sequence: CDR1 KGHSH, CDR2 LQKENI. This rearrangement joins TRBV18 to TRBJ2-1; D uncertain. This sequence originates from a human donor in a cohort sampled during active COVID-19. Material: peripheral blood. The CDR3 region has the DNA TGTGCCAGCTCACCCCGGCCACGGGTGAATGAGCAGTTCTTC. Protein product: CASSPRPRVNEQFF. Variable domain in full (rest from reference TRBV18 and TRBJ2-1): NAGVMQNPRHLVRRRGQEARLRCSPMKGHSHVYWYRQLPEEGLKFMVYLQKENIIDESGMPKERFSAEFPKEGPSILRIQQVVRGDSAAYFCASSPRPRVNEQFFGPGTRLTVL.